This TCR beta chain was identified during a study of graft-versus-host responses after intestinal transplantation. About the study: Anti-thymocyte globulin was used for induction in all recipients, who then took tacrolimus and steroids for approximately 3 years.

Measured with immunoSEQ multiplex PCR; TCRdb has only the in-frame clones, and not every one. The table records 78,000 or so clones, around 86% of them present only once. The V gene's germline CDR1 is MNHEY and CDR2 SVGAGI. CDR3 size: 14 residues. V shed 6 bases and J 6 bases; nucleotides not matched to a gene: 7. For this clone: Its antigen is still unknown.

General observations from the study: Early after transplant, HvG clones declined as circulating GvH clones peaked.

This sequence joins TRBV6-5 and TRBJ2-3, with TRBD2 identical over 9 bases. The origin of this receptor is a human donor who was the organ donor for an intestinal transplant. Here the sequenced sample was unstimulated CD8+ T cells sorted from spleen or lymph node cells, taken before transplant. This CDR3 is CASRTGTSSDTQYF. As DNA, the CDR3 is TGTGCCAGCAGAACTGGGACTAGCTCCGATACGCAGTATTTT.